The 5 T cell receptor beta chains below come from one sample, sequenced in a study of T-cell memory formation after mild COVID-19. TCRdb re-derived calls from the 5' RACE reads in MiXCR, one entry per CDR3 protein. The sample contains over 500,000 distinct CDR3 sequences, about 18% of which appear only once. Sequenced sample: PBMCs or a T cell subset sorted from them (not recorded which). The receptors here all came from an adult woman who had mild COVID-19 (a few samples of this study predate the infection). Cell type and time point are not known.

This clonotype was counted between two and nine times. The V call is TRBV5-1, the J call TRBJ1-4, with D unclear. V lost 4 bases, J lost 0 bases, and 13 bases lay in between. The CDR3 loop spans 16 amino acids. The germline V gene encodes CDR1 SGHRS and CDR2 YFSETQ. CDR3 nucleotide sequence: TGCGCCAGCAGCATAACTTTTTCGCCAACTAATGAAAAACTGTTTTTT. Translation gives CASSITFSPTNEKLFF.

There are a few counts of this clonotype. In DNA, the CDR3 is TGTGCCAGCAGCTACCCGTCACAGGGCACCGGGGAGCTGTTTTTT. Protein sequence: CASSYPSQGTGELFF. This chain connects TRBV7-9 to TRBJ2-2; D may be TRBD1 (6 bases). The V and J ends lost 4 bases and 4 bases respectively, with 13 bases between them. Germline assignment: CDR1 SEHNR and CDR2 FQNEAQ (reference sequence). The CDR3 contains 15 residues.

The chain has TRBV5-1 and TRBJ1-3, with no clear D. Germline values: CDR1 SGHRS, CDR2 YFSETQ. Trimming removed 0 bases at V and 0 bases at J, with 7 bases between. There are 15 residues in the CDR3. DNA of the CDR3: TGCGCCAGCAGCTTGGAATCGGGCTCTGGAAACACCATATATTTT. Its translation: CASSLESGSGNTIYF.

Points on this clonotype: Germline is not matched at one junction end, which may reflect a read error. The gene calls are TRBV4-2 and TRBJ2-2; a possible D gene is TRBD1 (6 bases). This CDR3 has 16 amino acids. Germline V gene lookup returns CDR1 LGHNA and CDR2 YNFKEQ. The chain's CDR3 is CASSQRGTSGTGEPFF. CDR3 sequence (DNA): TGTGCCAGCAGCCAACGAGGGACAAGTGGCACCGGGGAGCCGTTTTTT.

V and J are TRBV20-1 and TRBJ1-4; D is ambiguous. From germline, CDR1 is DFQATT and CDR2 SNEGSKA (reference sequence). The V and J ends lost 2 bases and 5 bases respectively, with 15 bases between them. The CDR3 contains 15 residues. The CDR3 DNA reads TGCAGTGCTAGAACTCTTGGGCAAATCAATGAAAAACTGTTTTTT. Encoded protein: CSARTLGQINEKLFF.